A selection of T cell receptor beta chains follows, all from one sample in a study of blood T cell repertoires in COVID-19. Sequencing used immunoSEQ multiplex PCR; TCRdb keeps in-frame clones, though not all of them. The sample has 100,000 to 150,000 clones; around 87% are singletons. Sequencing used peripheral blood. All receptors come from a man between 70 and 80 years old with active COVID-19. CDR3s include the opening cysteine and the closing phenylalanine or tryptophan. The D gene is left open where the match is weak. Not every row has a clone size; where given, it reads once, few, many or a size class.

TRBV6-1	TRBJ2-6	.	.	CASSDRATGANVLTF	TGTGCCAGCAGTGACAGGGCAACTGGGGCCAACGTCCTGACTTTC
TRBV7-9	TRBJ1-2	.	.	CASSPGVPFYGYTF	TGTGCCAGCAGCCCCGGGGTCCCCTTCTATGGCTACACCTTC
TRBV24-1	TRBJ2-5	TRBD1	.	CATSDFDREGETQYF	TGTGCCACCAGTGATTTTGACAGGGAAGGCGAGACCCAGTACTTC
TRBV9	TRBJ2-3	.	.	CASSVGGGMATDTQYF	TGTGCCAGCAGCGTAGGAGGCGGGATGGCCACAGATACGCAGTATTTT
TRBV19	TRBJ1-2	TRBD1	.	CASSIRQGLGYGYTF	TGTGCCAGTAGCATAAGACAGGGTCTTGGCTATGGCTACACCTTC
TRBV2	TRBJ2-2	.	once	CASSEAVRGTGELFF	TGTGCCAGCAGTGAAGCGGTGAGGGGGACCGGGGAGCTGTTTTTT
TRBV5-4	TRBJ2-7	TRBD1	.	CASRQTRDRADEQYF	TGTGCCAGCAGGCAGACCCGGGACAGGGCGGATGAGCAGTACTTC
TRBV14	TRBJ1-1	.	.	CASKWGVNTEAFF	TGTGCCAGCAAGTGGGGGGTGAACACTGAAGCTTTCTTT
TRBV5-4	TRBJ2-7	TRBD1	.	CASSSPGQVTYEQYF	TGTGCCAGCAGCTCCCCGGGACAGGTCACCTACGAGCAGTACTTC
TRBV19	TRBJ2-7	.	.	CASSIGGGVSDEQYF	TGTGCCAGTAGTATTGGCGGGGGCGTTTCCGACGAGCAGTACTTC
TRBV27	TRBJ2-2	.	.	CASSRQTGELFF	TGTGCCAGCAGTCGACAAACCGGGGAGCTGTTTTTT
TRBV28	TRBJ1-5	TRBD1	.	CASSRARQGTNQPQHF	TGTGCCAGCAGCCGCGCCCGACAGGGCACCAATCAGCCCCAGCATTTT
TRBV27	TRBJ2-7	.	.	CASTPPGQFYEQYF	TGTGCCAGCACTCCTCCGGGACAATTCTACGAGCAGTACTTC
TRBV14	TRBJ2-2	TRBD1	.	CASSRRTGRTGELFF	TGTGCCAGCAGCCGTCGGACAGGGAGGACCGGGGAGCTGTTTTTT